These 28 T cell receptor beta chains originate from one sample sequenced in a study of T cells in localized non-small cell lung cancer. Data came from immunoSEQ multiplex PCR; TCRdb stores just in-frame clones and leaves some out. In the table there are 26,000 or so clones, around nine tenths of which are singletons. The sequenced sample was peripheral blood, obtained before any cancer treatment. The receptor set was obtained from a female donor over 55 with stage II squamous cell lung carcinoma.

V gene TRBV19 combines with J gene TRBJ1-1; D remains ambiguous. Germline V CDR1 and CDR2: LNHDA, SQIVND (reference sequence). V gave up 0 bases and J gave up 6 bases, with 11 bases separating them. The CDR3 loop spans 14 amino acids. CDR3 region: CASSIEGNRAEAFF. The CDR3, as DNA: TGTGCCAGTAGTATAGAAGGCAATCGGGCTGAAGCTTTCTTT. Together with reference TRBV19 and TRBJ1-1, the CDR3 gives the full variable domain: DGGITQSPKYLFRKEGQNVTLSCEQNLNHDAMYWYRQDPGQGLRLIYYSQIVNDFQKGDIAEGYSVSREKKESFPLTVTSAQKNPTAFYLCASSIEGNRAEAFFGQGTRLTVV.

This sequence joins TRBV4-3 and TRBJ1-3; the D gene is possibly TRBD1 (5 bases). The CDR3 has 17 amino acids. The V gene's germline CDR1 is LGHNA and CDR2 YSLEER. V shed 0 bases and J shed 4 bases, with 16 bases lying between them. This chain's CDR3 is CASSQDGAGYRGNTIYF. The CDR3 DNA follows: TGCGCCAGCAGCCAAGACGGGGCGGGGTATAGAGGAAACACCATATATTTT.

The chain employs TRBV30 and TRBJ1-3; 11 bases are a match to TRBD1. CDR1 is GTSNPN, CDR2 SVGIG, per germline (reference sequence). This CDR3 is built from 16 residues. V gave up 6 bases and J gave up 0 bases; unmatched junction bases: 7. CDR3 nucleotides: TGTGCCTGCACAACCGGGACAGGGGGCTCTGGAAACACCATATATTTT. Amino acids: CACTTGTGGSGNTIYF.

J is TRBJ1-2 and V is TRBV10-3, with 7 bases aligning to TRBD1. Germline CDR1 ENHRY, CDR2 SYGVKD. The CDR3 covers 14 residues. Trimming at V came to 6 bases and at J to 4 bases, leaving 8 bases not matched to a gene. DNA for the CDR3: TGTGCCATCAGGGACGACGACAGGGTCTATGGCTACACCTTC. This translates into CAIRDDDRVYGYTF.

This clone was recorded a few times. The gene calls are TRBV11-2 and TRBJ1-2; no clear D gene. V lost 1 base to trimming and J lost 5 bases, with 14 bases between them. The CDR3 runs to 15 residues. Germline V gene sequence: CDR1 SGHAT, CDR2 FQNNGV. DNA for the CDR3: TGTGCCAGCAGCTTAGTCCCCAGCTGGATGTATGGCTACACCTTC. It yields the protein CASSLVPSWMYGYTF.

V and J are TRBV7-2 and TRBJ2-1; D may be TRBD2 (5 bases). Germline CDR1 and CDR2: SGHTA and FQGNSA. The V and J ends lost 5 bases and 4 bases respectively, with 15 bases between them. The CDR3 extends over 15 amino acids. CDR3 in DNA: TGTGCCAGCAGCCGCATTTCACGGGGTTACAATGAGCAGTTCTTC. Protein: CASSRISRGYNEQFF.

V is TRBV29-1 and J is TRBJ2-2; 7 nucleotides match TRBD1. With 6 bases clipped from V and 4 bases from J, the junction kept 5 bases outside the gene matches. CDR1 is SQVTM, CDR2 ANQGSEA, per germline. The CDR3 length is 13 residues. The CDR3 region is CSVSRDSTGELFF. The CDR3 DNA reads as TGCAGCGTGTCCCGGGACAGCACCGGGGAGCTGTTTTTT.

The J gene is TRBJ1-4, the V gene TRBV2; unclear D gene. V dropped 8 bases and J dropped 7 bases, with 14 bases sitting between them. Germline V gene lookup returns CDR1 SNHLY and CDR2 FYNNEI. CDR3 length equals 13 residues. The CDR3 sequence is CASGGEESEKLFF. In DNA, the CDR3 is TGTGCCAGCGGTGGGGAAGAAAGTGAAAAACTGTTTTTT. Variable domain in full (rest from reference TRBV2 and TRBJ1-4): EPEVTQTPSHQVTQMGQEVILRCVPISNHLYFYWYRQILGQKVEFLVSFYNNEISEKSEIFDDQFSVERPDGSNFTLKIRSTKLEDSAMYFCASGGEESEKLFFGSGTQLSVL.

The CDR3 DNA sequence: TGTGCCAGCAGCTTAACTCTGGCAGGCGATGGCTACACCTTC. Protein sequence: CASSLTLAGDGYTF. V usage is TRBV7-9 and J usage is TRBJ1-2; D is unresolved. V lost 2 bases to trimming and J lost 6 bases, with 13 bases between them. CDR1 is SEHNR, CDR2 FQNEAQ, per germline (reference sequence). This CDR3 has 14 amino acids.

The V gene is TRBV28, the J gene TRBJ2-3; 11 bases map to TRBD2. The CDR3 consists of 15 residues. Germline CDR1 and CDR2: MDHEN and SYDVKM. After removal of 8 bases from V and 2 bases from J, the junction contained 6 bases not matched to a gene. The CDR3 DNA sequence: TGTGCCAGCGGGGGACTAGCGGAGCTCACAGATACGCAGTATTTT. This translates into CASGGLAELTDTQYF.

The chain links TRBV19 to TRBJ1-2; a possible D gene is TRBD1 (5 bases). Germline loops: CDR1 LNHDA, CDR2 SQIVND (reference sequence). This CDR3 is built from 11 residues. V lost 5 bases and J 7 bases, leaving 8 bases between the germline ends. CDR3 loop: CASSGGAGYTF. The DNA of the CDR3 is TGTGCCAGTAGTGGAGGGGCTGGCTACACCTTC. The whole variable domain, filled in from reference TRBV19 and TRBJ1-2, reads DGGITQSPKYLFRKEGQNVTLSCEQNLNHDAMYWYRQDPGQGLRLIYYSQIVNDFQKGDIAEGYSVSREKKESFPLTVTSAQKNPTAFYLCASSGGAGYTFGSGTRLTVV.

The gene calls are TRBV6-6 and TRBJ2-7; unclear D gene. This CDR3 has 11 amino acids. CDR1 and CDR2 (germline): MNHNY, SVGAGI (reference sequence). Between the trimmed V and J ends, which lost 2 bases and 2 bases, there was a span of 1 base. The CDR3 region has the DNA TGTGCCAGCAGTTACGCCTACGAGCAGTACTTC. Encoded protein: CASSYAYEQYF.

This clone was counted only a few times. The V call is TRBV29-1, the J call TRBJ1-1, with D maybe TRBD1 (5 bases). Deletions cut 6 bases from V and 0 bases from J, with 11 bases between. This CDR3 has 13 residues. CDR1 and CDR2 from the germline V gene are SQVTM and ANQGSEA. CDR3 DNA sequence: TGCAGCGTGGCCGGACAACTGAACACTGAAGCTTTCTTT. Protein: CSVAGQLNTEAFF.

The J gene is TRBJ2-3, the V gene TRBV2; 9 nucleotides agree with TRBD2. V dropped 1 base and J dropped 3; count of bases not matched to a gene: 2. CDR1 is SNHLY and CDR2 is FYNNEI in the germline V gene. There are 15 residues in the CDR3. CDR3 coding DNA: TGTGCCAGCAGTGAAGACCTAGCGGGAACAGATACGCAGTATTTT. This sequence encodes CASSEDLAGTDTQYF.

The V gene is TRBV5-1, the J gene TRBJ1-2; tentatively, D is TRBD1 (6 bases). Germline V CDR1 and CDR2: SGHRS, YFSETQ. The V end was cut by 0 bases, the J end by 1 base, with 13 bases between. CDR3 length equals 16 residues. The DNA for the CDR3 is TGCGCCAGCAGCTTGGTCGATGGGACACTTAACTATGGCTACACCTTC. Its translation is CASSLVDGTLNYGYTF.

The chain recombines TRBV6-1 with TRBJ1-5, with D possibly being TRBD1 (5 bases). V was clipped by 5 bases and J by 0 bases, with 8 bases between them. There are 14 residues in the CDR3. Germline CDR1 MNHNS, CDR2 SASEGT. The CDR3 region has the DNA TGTGCCAGCAGTCCGACAGATAGCAATCAGCCCCAGCATTTT. This codes for CASSPTDSNQPQHF.

The J gene is TRBJ2-3, the V gene TRBV28, with TRBD2 matching 10 bases. V lost 3 bases, J lost 0 bases, and 3 bases stayed unmatched. Looked up from germline, CDR1 is MDHEN and CDR2 is SYDVKM. The CDR3 length is 16 residues. The chain's CDR3 is CASSFIAGGSTDTQYF. DNA for the CDR3: TGTGCCAGCAGTTTCATAGCGGGGGGTAGCACAGATACGCAGTATTTT.

The chain uses TRBV28 and TRBJ1-2, with a weak D call TRBD1 (6 bases). Germline V CDR1 and CDR2: MDHEN, SYDVKM. This CDR3 region has 16 residues. V was shortened by 1 base and J by 2 bases, with 14 bases between the two germline ends. In DNA form, the CDR3 reads TGTGCCAGCAGTTTATCGTCCCAGGGGAAGAACTATGGCTACACCTTC. Translating it yields CASSLSSQGKNYGYTF.

The chain combines TRBV6-1 with TRBJ1-5; D call uncertain. The CDR3 totals 13 residues. CDR1 and CDR2 from the germline V gene are MNHNS and SASEGT. Between the trimmed V and J ends, which lost 2 bases and 8 bases, there was a span of 10 bases. The CDR3 region is CASSELVWEPQHF. CDR3 in DNA: TGTGCCAGCAGTGAATTAGTCTGGGAGCCCCAGCATTTT.

This sequence joins TRBV6-5 and TRBJ2-1, with 7 bases matching TRBD1. The CDR3 length is 14 residues. J lost 2 bases, V lost 6 bases, and 4 bases had no gene match. From germline, CDR1 is MNHEY and CDR2 SVGAGI. The CDR3 DNA follows: TGTGCCAGCAGGAACAGGGGTACCTACAATGAGCAGTTCTTC. This codes for CASRNRGTYNEQFF.

The chain is built from TRBV30 and TRBJ2-1; D is perhaps TRBD2 (5 bases). Germline values: CDR1 GTSNPN, CDR2 SVGIG (reference sequence). The V and J ends lost 3 bases and 4 bases respectively, with 13 bases between them. CDR3 size: 14 residues. The CDR3 protein is CAWSVRTGYNEQFF. The CDR3 DNA sequence: TGTGCCTGGAGCGTGAGGACGGGATACAATGAGCAGTTCTTC. Supplemented by reference TRBV30 and TRBJ2-1, the full variable domain reads SQTIHQWPATLVQPVGSPLSLECTVEGTSNPNLYWYRQAAGRGLQLLFYSVGIGQISSEVPQNLSASRPQDRQFILSSKKLLLSDSGFYLCAWSVRTGYNEQFFGPGTRLTVL.

DNA for the CDR3: TGTGCCAGCAGTAGCCTGTCCCCTAATGAAAAACTGTTTTTT. It is translated as CASSSLSPNEKLFF. This chain links TRBV28 with TRBJ1-4; no clear D gene. V lost 5 bases to trimming and J lost 3 bases, with 10 bases between them. Germline V lookup: CDR1 MDHEN, CDR2 SYDVKM. This CDR3 region has 14 residues.

This chain links TRBV5-1 with TRBJ2-3; D possibly corresponds to TRBD2 (6 bases). Germline V lookup: CDR1 SGHRS, CDR2 YFSETQ. The CDR3 covers 14 residues. V lost 3 bases to trimming and J lost 2 bases, with 10 bases between them. The CDR3 loop is CASSSGGLTDTQYF. The CDR3, as DNA: TGCGCCAGCAGCTCAGGAGGGCTCACAGATACGCAGTATTTT.

The V call is TRBV27, the J call TRBJ1-1; 7 bases are a match to TRBD1. CDR1 and CDR2 from the germline V gene are MNHEY and SMNVEV (reference sequence). V shed 2 bases, J shed 9 bases, and the junction held 6 bases outside the gene matches. This CDR3 has 13 amino acids. CDR3 sequence (DNA): TGTGCCAGCAGTTTAGAGATGGGACAGAAAGCTTTCTTT. Protein product: CASSLEMGQKAFF.

The chain employs TRBV11-2 and TRBJ2-7; the D gene is possibly TRBD1 (6 bases). V gave up 2 bases and J gave up 5 bases, with 16 bases separating them. Germline values: CDR1 SGHAT, CDR2 FQNNGV. CDR3 length equals 15 residues. CDR3 region: CASSLTHRDLDEQYF. The CDR3 bases are TGTGCCAGCAGCTTAACCCACAGGGACCTTGACGAGCAGTACTTC.

V is TRBV11-3 and J is TRBJ1-2; possible D gene TRBD1, 5 bases. There are 14 residues in the CDR3. CDR1 is SGHNT, CDR2 YENEEA, per germline. The V and J ends lost 4 bases and 4 bases respectively, with 13 bases between them. Here the CDR3 reads CASSSRDRPYGYTF. CDR3 in DNA: TGTGCCAGCAGCTCAAGGGACCGCCCCTATGGCTACACCTTC.

This clone has only one observation. This rearrangement joins TRBV28 to TRBJ2-1, with D tentatively TRBD1 (5 bases). Per the germline V gene, CDR1 is MDHEN and CDR2 is SYDVKM. Trimming took 3 bases from V and 6 from J, leaving 6 bases between them. CDR3 size: 12 residues. The CDR3 sequence: CASSFQGNEQFF. The CDR3 region has the DNA TGTGCCAGCAGTTTTCAGGGCAATGAGCAGTTCTTC.

This chain links TRBV12-5 with TRBJ2-5; TRBD1 is a possible D gene (5 bases). Germline CDR1 and CDR2: LGHNT and FRNRAP. Trimming took 2 bases from V and 4 from J, leaving 8 bases between them. The CDR3 consists of 13 residues. The CDR3 sequence: CASGLKGVETQYF. CDR3 nucleotides: TGTGCTAGTGGTTTGAAAGGGGTAGAGACCCAGTACTTC.